The rows below give T cell receptor beta chains drawn from one sample of a study of blood T cell repertoires in COVID-19. The protocol was immunoSEQ multiplex PCR, while the TCRdb copy is restricted to in-frame clones and leaves out a portion. Found here are 200,000 to 300,000 clones, roughly 80% of them singletons; the top ten hold 9.5% to 15%. Sample: peripheral blood. The receptor source for this set is a woman aged 55-69 years with active or convalescent COVID-19. Each CDR3 is given with its conserved first and last residue. Each record gives: V gene, J gene, clone size, D gene, CDR3 DNA, CDR3 protein. The D gene is left open where the match is weak. Not all rows give a size; the values are once, few, many and, for expanded clones, a class.

>TRBV5-6|TRBJ1-6|once|.
TGTGCCAGCAGCCTACCCCCAAACTCTCCCCTCCACTTT
CASSLPPNSPLHF
>TRBV15|TRBJ1-2|few|TRBD1
TGTGCCACCAGGTCAGGGGGCGGCTATGGCTACACCTTC
CATRSGGGYGYTF
>TRBV7-9|TRBJ1-1|.|.
TGTGCCAGCAGTAGACAGCCTTACACTGAAGCTTTCTTT
CASSRQPYTEAFF
>TRBV2|TRBJ1-2|.|.
TGTGCCAGCAGTGCGTATGGCTACACCTTC
CASSAYGYTF
>TRBV21-1|TRBJ2-7|.|.
TGTGCCAGCAGCAAAAGGACAGGGAAACAAGGGCAGTACTTC
CASSKRTGKQGQYF
>TRBV7-6|TRBJ2-5|.|TRBD2
TGTGCCAGCAGCTTAGAGTCGGCGCGCCTAGCGGGGTCTTGGGGATGGGACTTC
CASSLESARLAGSWGWDF
>TRBV9|TRBJ2-7|.|TRBD2
TGTGCCAGCAGCCCGCACCCCGGGACTAACTCCTACGAGCAGTACTTC
CASSPHPGTNSYEQYF
>TRBV19|TRBJ1-4|.|.
TGTGCCAGTAGTTCAAGGGCGGGTCAGGCAACTAATGAAAAACTGTTTTTT
CASSSRAGQATNEKLFF
>TRBV2|TRBJ1-1|.|TRBD1
TGTGCCAGCAATCTCAGGACAGGGAACACTGAAGCTTTCTTT
CASNLRTGNTEAFF
>TRBV7-2|TRBJ2-3|.|.
TGTGCCAGCAGCTTAGGGCAACCAGATACGCAGTATTTT
CASSLGQPDTQYF
>TRBV30|TRBJ1-4|.|TRBD1
TGTGCCTGGAGCCGTCTCGCAGGGGGGTCAGTTAATGAAAAACTGTTTTTT
CAWSRLAGGSVNEKLFF
>TRBV7-2|TRBJ2-7|.|TRBD2
TGTGCCAGCAGCTCGACGACTAGCGGGGCCTTCTACGAGCAGTACTTC
CASSSTTSGAFYEQYF
>TRBV9|TRBJ1-4|.|.
TGTGCCAGCAGCCCTAGGGGGATAAGGGGACAAAATGAAAAACTGTTTTTT
CASSPRGIRGQNEKLFF
>TRBV19|TRBJ2-1|.|TRBD2
TGTGCCAGTAGTATATTTCCTAGCGGGGGAGCAAATGAGCAGTTCTTC
CASSIFPSGGANEQFF